These 23 T cell receptor beta chains originate from one sample sequenced in a study of cytomegalovirus exposure and HLA in healthy donors (dated by TCRdb to about 2017). The library came from the immunoSEQ multiplex PCR assay. The multiplex PCR relied on a mix of 60 forward primers for TCR Vbeta segments and 13 reverse primers for TCR Jbeta segments. Drawn from immuneACCESS, this table holds only the in-frame rearrangements with V and J called that TCRdb kept. Clones are partly lost; checked studies trace under half to an unresolved V gene and leave the rest unexplained. The sample table contains 100,000 to 150,000 clones; only one count was recorded for approximately 72% of them. Jointly, the top ten make up 2.5% to 3% of the sample. The sample taken for sequencing was PBMCs. Every receptor here comes from a human donor in good health.

This clone was detected only a few times. The CDR3 DNA sequence: TGTGCCAGCAGTCCATGGACTAGCGGGGGTGGAAACATTCAGTACTTC. It yields the protein CASSPWTSGGGNIQYF. The rearrangement joins TRBV27 to TRBJ2-4; 13 bases fit TRBD2. CDR3 size: 16 residues. The ends lost 5 bases at V and 6 bases at J; junction bases unmatched: 7. Per germline, CDR1 MNHEY and CDR2 SMNVEV (reference sequence).

There are a few counts of this clone. The V and J genes are TRBV6-6 and TRBJ2-3; D possibly corresponds to TRBD2 (6 bases). The CDR3 loop spans 16 amino acids. Trimming left V 0 bases short and J 1 base short, with 11 bases between. Germline CDR1 and CDR2: MNHNY and SVGAGI (reference sequence). CDR3 amino acids: CASSYSAGPGTDTQYF. In nucleotides, the CDR3 is TGTGCCAGCAGTTACTCGGCGGGACCCGGCACAGATACGCAGTATTTT.

Only a few counts were recorded for this clone. The CDR3 nucleotides are TGTGCCAGCAGCCCACGATGGGGACAGGTCGATTCACCCCTCCACTTT. It codes for CASSPRWGQVDSPLHF. The rearrangement uses TRBV7-9 and TRBJ1-6, with 8 bases lining up with TRBD1. V shed 5 bases, J shed 8 bases, and the junction held 11 bases outside the gene matches. The CDR3 loop spans 16 amino acids. Germline V gives CDR1 SEHNR, CDR2 FQNEAQ (reference sequence).

V gene TRBV7-6 combines with J gene TRBJ2-3; 10 positions agree with TRBD2. CDR3 length equals 21 residues. Germline V gene data show CDR1 as SGHVS and CDR2 as FNYEAQ. V dropped 5 bases and J dropped 0; count of bases not matched to a gene: 20. This chain's CDR3 is CASSAIPPKTPSGGSTDTQYF. CDR3 DNA sequence: TGTGCCAGCAGCGCCATACCCCCCAAAACCCCTAGCGGGGGCAGCACAGATACGCAGTATTTT. Using reference TRBV7-6 and TRBJ2-3 for the parts outside the CDR3, the full variable domain is GAGVSQSPRYKVTKRGQDVALRCDPISGHVSLYWYRQALGQGPEFLTYFNYEAQQDKSGLPNDRFSAERPEGSISTLTIQRTEQRDSAMYRCASSAIPPKTPSGGSTDTQYFGPGTRLTVL.

The chain uses TRBV29-1 and TRBJ2-2; 7 bases line up with TRBD2. V trimming: 5 bases; J trimming: 4 bases; junction bases outside the gene matches: 4. The CDR3 is 13 amino acids. Germline V gene data show CDR1 as SQVTM and CDR2 as ANQGSEA. The CDR3 DNA reads TGCAGCGTTTGGCGGGGGAGCACCGGGGAGCTGTTTTTT. It encodes CSVWRGSTGELFF.

The V and J genes are TRBV25-1 and TRBJ1-5, with 7 bases lining up with TRBD1. Germline CDR1 and CDR2: MGHDK and SYGVNS. This CDR3 is built from 14 residues. V trimming: 2 bases; J trimming: 2 bases; junction bases outside the gene matches: 0. The CDR3 reads CASSEGTGNQPQHF. CDR3 in DNA: TGTGCCAGCAGTGAAGGGACAGGCAATCAGCCCCAGCATTTT.

This clone appeared once. This chain connects TRBV19 to TRBJ2-1, with D possibly matching TRBD1 (5 bases). The V end lost 3 bases, the J end lost 0 bases, and 9 bases lay between the germline ends. The CDR3 sequence is 15 residues long. Germline CDR1 LNHDA, CDR2 SQIVND (reference sequence). DNA of the CDR3: TGTGCCAGTAGTATCCAAGACAGCTCCTACAATGAGCAGTTCTTC. Protein product: CASSIQDSSYNEQFF.

The gene calls are TRBV6-1 and TRBJ1-5; TRBD1 might be the D (6 bases). The CDR3 runs 14 residues. Trimming cost V 7 bases and J 4 bases, with 14 bases left between them. Looked up from germline, CDR1 is MNHNS and CDR2 is SASEGT. The CDR3 bases are TGTGCCAGCATTCTAGTACAGGGAAATCAGCCCCAGCATTTT. Protein product: CASILVQGNQPQHF.

The J gene is TRBJ2-5, the V gene TRBV6-5; a possible D gene is TRBD1 (5 bases). V lost 6 bases and J 5 bases, leaving 16 bases between the germline ends. This CDR3 has 14 amino acids. Germline lookup yields CDR1 MNHEY and CDR2 SVGAGI. CDR3 sequence (DNA): TGTGCCAGCAGAGGTACTACAGGAAGGGAGACCCAGTACTTC. It specifies CASRGTTGRETQYF.

This clone has only one observation. V and J are TRBV7-3 and TRBJ2-2, with 11 bases that match TRBD2. CDR3 length equals 16 residues. Germline values: CDR1 SGHTA, CDR2 FQGTGA. J lost 2 bases, V lost 9 bases, and 8 bases had no gene match. CDR3 residues: CASRPSGGSNTGELFF. The DNA of the CDR3 is TGTGCCAGTAGGCCTAGCGGGGGGAGTAACACCGGGGAGCTGTTTTTT.

The chain combines TRBV6-1 with TRBJ1-1; 7 bases fit TRBD1. CDR1 MNHNS and CDR2 SASEGT come from the germline V gene. The ends lost 4 bases at V and 3 bases at J; junction bases unmatched: 2. The CDR3 runs to 13 residues. CDR3 amino acids: CASSVQGYTEAFF. CDR3 DNA sequence: TGTGCCAGCAGTGTACAGGGGTACACTGAAGCTTTCTTT.

The CDR3 DNA reads as TGTGCCAGCTCGGGACTAGGGACTGAAGCTTTCTTT. This sequence encodes CASSGLGTEAFF. This sequence joins TRBV18 and TRBJ1-1, with D perhaps matching TRBD1 (5 bases). There are 12 residues in the CDR3. Trimming removed 6 bases from V and 5 bases from J, with 10 bases in between. The V gene's germline CDR1 is KGHSH and CDR2 LQKENI.

This clone has only a few counts. This rearrangement joins TRBV2 to TRBJ2-1, with TRBD2 matching 10 bases. V lost 1 base to trimming and J lost 7 bases; unmatched junction nucleotides: 7. Germline CDR1 reads SNHLY; CDR2 reads FYNNEI. The CDR3 spans 16 residues. CDR3 residues: CASSEGLAGVKNEQFF. The CDR3, as DNA: TGTGCCAGCAGTGAAGGGCTAGCGGGAGTGAAGAATGAGCAGTTCTTC.

This clone was seen a handful of times. This chain joins TRBV5-4 and TRBJ2-3, with 13 bases lining up with TRBD2. CDR1 and CDR2 (germline): SGHNT, YYREEE (reference sequence). V dropped 4 bases and J dropped 6; count of bases not matched to a gene: 8. The CDR3 runs to 16 residues. For the CDR3, the DNA is TGTGCCAGCAGCCCTGTAGGGACTAGCGGGGTTGATACGCAGTATTTT. Amino acid sequence: CASSPVGTSGVDTQYF.

There are a few counts of this clone. This chain uses TRBV5-1 with TRBJ2-2; 9 bases agree with TRBD1. The CDR3 consists of 14 residues. Germline assignment: CDR1 SGHRS and CDR2 YFSETQ. Trimming took 0 bases from V and 6 from J; bases not matched to a gene: 0. The CDR3 sequence is CASSLGQGAGELFF. The CDR3, as DNA: TGCGCCAGCAGCTTGGGACAGGGGGCCGGGGAGCTGTTTTTT.

The V gene is TRBV2, the J gene TRBJ1-2; 8 nucleotides align to TRBD1. Per the germline V gene, CDR1 is SNHLY and CDR2 is FYNNEI. J gave up 5 bases and V 6 bases, and 11 bases lay outside the gene matches. The CDR3 length is 15 residues. CDR3 nucleotide sequence: TGTGCCAGCAGGAGCGACAGGGGAGGGCTGTATGGCTACACCTTC. This codes for CASRSDRGGLYGYTF. The complete variable domain, with remaining parts taken from reference TRBV2 and TRBJ1-2, reads EPEVTQTPSHQVTQMGQEVILRCVPISNHLYFYWYRQILGQKVEFLVSFYNNEISEKSEIFDDQFSVERPDGSNFTLKIRSTKLEDSAMYFCASRSDRGGLYGYTFGSGTRLTVV.

The rearrangement joins TRBV4-3 to TRBJ1-1; D gene ambiguous. The germline CDR1 and CDR2 sequences are LGHNA and YSLEER. CDR3 size: 13 residues. The V end was cut by 0 bases, the J end by 4 bases, with 6 bases between. The CDR3 region has the DNA TGCGCCAGCAGCCAAGACATGAGCACTGAAGCTTTCTTT. This translates into CASSQDMSTEAFF.

A single count supports this clone. A read error may account for a junction end that differs from germline. J is TRBJ1-1 and V is TRBV4-3; 9 nucleotides line up with TRBD1. Per germline, CDR1 LGHNA and CDR2 YSLEER. This CDR3 contains 18 residues. The CDR3: CASSQGSPGTGLNTEASF. The CDR3, as DNA: TGCGCCAGCAGCCAAGGGTCTCCTGGGACAGGGTTAAACACTGAAGCTTCCTTT.

Details on this clone: This specimen includes other DNA sequences encoding the same CDR3. This chain connects TRBV6-5 to TRBJ1-1; perhaps TRBD1 as D (5 bases). The ends were cut back, 0 bases at V and 5 bases at J, with 10 bases in the middle. The CDR3 loop spans 14 amino acids. Germline V gene sequence: CDR1 MNHEY, CDR2 SVGAGI. Written as DNA, the CDR3 is TGTGCCAGCAGTTACTCGGCAGGGAGGACTGAAGCTTTCTTT. As protein: CASSYSAGRTEAFF.

The CDR3 sequence is CASSFPGLGTDTQYF. The CDR3 nucleotides read TGTGCCAGCAGCTTCCCAGGGCTGGGCACAGATACGCAGTATTTT. The genes are TRBV5-5 and TRBJ2-3; maybe TRBD1 (5 bases). Trimming left V 2 bases short and J 1 base short, with 11 bases between. Germline V gene sequence: CDR1 SGHKS, CDR2 YYEKEE (reference sequence). CDR3 size: 15 residues.

The rearrangement links TRBV4-3 to TRBJ2-6; D unresolved. In germline, CDR1 is LGHNA, CDR2 YSLEER. Trimming stripped 0 bases from V and 4 bases from J, with 7 bases between. The CDR3 runs to 15 residues. As DNA, the CDR3 is TGCGCCAGCAGCCAAGATTACGGGGGGGCCAACGTCCTGACTTTC. Its protein is CASSQDYGGANVLTF.

V and J are TRBV5-1 and TRBJ1-1; possible D gene TRBD1, 5 bases. The V end lost 0 bases, the J end lost 1 base, and 7 bases lay between the germline ends. The V gene's germline CDR1 is SGHRS and CDR2 YFSETQ. This CDR3 is built from 14 residues. The CDR3 DNA sequence: TGCGCCAGCAGCTTGGTTACAGGGAACACTGAAGCTTTCTTT. Protein: CASSLVTGNTEAFF.

In its sample, this clone was seen once. The chain joins TRBV28 to TRBJ1-2; perhaps TRBD1 as D (6 bases). The CDR3 is made up of 15 amino acids. The germline V and J ends were trimmed by 5 bases and 0 bases, with 13 bases remaining between them. CDR1 MDHEN and CDR2 SYDVKM come from the germline V gene. The CDR3 here is CASSLTGIPNYGYTF. CDR3 DNA sequence: TGTGCCAGCAGTCTGACAGGAATTCCTAACTATGGCTACACCTTC.